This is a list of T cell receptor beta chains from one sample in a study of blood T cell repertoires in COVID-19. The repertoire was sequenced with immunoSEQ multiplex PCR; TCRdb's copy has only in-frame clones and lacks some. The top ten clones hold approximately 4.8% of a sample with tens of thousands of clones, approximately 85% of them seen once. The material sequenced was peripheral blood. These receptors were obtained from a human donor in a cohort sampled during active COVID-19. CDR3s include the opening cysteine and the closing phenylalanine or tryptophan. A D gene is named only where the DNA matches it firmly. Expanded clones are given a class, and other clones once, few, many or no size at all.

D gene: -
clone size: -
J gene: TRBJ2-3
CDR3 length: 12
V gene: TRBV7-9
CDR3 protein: CASSLSENTQYF
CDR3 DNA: TGTGCCAGCAGCTTGAGTGAGAATACGCAGTATTTT

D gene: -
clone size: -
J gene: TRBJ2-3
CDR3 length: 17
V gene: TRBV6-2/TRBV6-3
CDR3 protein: CASSYSASSSSTDTQYF
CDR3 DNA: TGTGCCAGCAGTTACTCCGCGAGTTCTTCTAGCACAGATACGCAGTATTTT

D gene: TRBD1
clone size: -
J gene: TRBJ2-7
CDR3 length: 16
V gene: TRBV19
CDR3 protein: CASSIVLDRSTYEQYF
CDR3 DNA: TGTGCCAGTAGTATAGTCCTGGACAGGTCGACCTACGAGCAGTACTTC

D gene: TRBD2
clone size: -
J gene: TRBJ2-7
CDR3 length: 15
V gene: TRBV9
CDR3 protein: CASSAGTSGSYEQYF
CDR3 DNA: TGTGCCAGCAGCGCGGGGACTAGCGGATCCTACGAGCAGTACTTC

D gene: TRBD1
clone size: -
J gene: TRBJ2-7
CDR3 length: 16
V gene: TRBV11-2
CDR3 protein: CASSSGTKTGNYEQYF
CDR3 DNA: TGTGCCAGCAGCTCCGGAACTAAGACAGGGAACTACGAGCAGTACTTC

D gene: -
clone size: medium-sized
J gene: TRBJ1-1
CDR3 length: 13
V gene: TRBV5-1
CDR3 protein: CASSSTGNTEAFF
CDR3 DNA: TGCGCCAGCAGCTCCACAGGGAACACTGAAGCTTTCTTT

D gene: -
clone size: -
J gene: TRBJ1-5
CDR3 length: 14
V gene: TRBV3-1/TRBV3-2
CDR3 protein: CASSQDRGYQPQHF
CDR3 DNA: TGTGCCAGCAGCCAAGATCGGGGGTATCAGCCCCAGCATTTT

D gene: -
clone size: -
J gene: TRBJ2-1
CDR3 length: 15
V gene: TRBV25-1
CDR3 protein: CASSELQGNWNEQFF
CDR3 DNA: TGTGCCAGCAGTGAACTACAGGGTAATTGGAATGAGCAGTTCTTC

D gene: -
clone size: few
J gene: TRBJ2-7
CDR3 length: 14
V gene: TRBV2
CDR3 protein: CASSGGRGHYEQYF
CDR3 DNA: TGTGCCAGCAGCGGAGGCAGGGGCCACTACGAGCAGTACTTC

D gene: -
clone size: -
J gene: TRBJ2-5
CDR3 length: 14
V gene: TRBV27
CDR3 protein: CASSLSYGEETQYF
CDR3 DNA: TGTGCCAGCAGTTTATCGTACGGGGAGGAGACCCAGTACTTC

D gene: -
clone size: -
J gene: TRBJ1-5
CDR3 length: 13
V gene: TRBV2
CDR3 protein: CASSGQVFQPQHF
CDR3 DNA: TGTGCCAGCAGTGGACAGGTCTTTCAGCCCCAGCATTTT

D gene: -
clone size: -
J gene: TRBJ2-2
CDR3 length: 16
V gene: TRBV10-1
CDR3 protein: CASSEGLGLGTGELFF
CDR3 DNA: TGCGCCAGCAGTGAGGGCCTGGGGCTCGGCACCGGGGAGCTGTTTTTT

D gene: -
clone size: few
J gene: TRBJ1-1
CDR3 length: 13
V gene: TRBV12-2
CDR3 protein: CASRLAGDTEAFF
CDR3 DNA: TGTGCAAGTCGCTTAGCAGGGGACACTGAAGCTTTCTTT

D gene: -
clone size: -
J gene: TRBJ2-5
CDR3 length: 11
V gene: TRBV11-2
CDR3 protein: CASSLVLTQYF
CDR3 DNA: TGTGCCAGCAGCTTAGTCCTTACCCAGTACTTC

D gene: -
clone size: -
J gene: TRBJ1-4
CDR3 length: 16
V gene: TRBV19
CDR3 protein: CASSISGANYNEKLFF
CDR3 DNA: TGTGCCAGTAGTATTTCAGGGGCGAACTATAATGAAAAACTGTTTTTT

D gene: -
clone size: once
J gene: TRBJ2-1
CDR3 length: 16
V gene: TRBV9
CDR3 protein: CASSIALEVADNEQFF
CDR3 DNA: TGTGCCAGCAGCATCGCACTCGAGGTAGCGGACAATGAGCAGTTCTTC

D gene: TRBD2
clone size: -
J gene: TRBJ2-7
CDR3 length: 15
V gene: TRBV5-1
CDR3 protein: CASSYGLAGKNEQYF
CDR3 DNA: TGCGCCAGCAGCTATGGACTAGCGGGGAAAAACGAGCAGTACTTC

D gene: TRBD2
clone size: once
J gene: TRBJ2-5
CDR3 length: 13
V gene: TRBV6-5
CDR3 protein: CASTPGLAGTQYF
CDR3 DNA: TGTGCCAGCACGCCGGGACTAGCGGGGACCCAGTACTTC

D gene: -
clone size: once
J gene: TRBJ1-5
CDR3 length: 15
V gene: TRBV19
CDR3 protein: CASSIGGQEGQPQHF
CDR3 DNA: TGTGCCAGTAGTATCGGAGGGCAGGAGGGTCAGCCCCAGCATTTT

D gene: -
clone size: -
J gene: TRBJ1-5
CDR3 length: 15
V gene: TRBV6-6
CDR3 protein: CASSQRQVVALPQHF
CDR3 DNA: TGTGCCAGCAGTCAACGACAGGTAGTTGCTCTACCCCAGCATTTT

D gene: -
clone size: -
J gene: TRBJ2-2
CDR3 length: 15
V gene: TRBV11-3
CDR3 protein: CASSLLRDGTGELFF
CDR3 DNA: TGTGCCAGCAGCTTATTGCGGGACGGGACCGGGGAGCTGTTTTTT

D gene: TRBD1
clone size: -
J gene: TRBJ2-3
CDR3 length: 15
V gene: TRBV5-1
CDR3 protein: CASSPDPGGADTQYF
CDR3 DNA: TGCGCCAGCAGCCCGGATCCAGGGGGCGCAGATACGCAGTATTTT

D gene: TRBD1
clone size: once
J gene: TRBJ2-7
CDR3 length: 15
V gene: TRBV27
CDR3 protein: CASSRAPDRASEQYF
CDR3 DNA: TGTGCCAGCAGTCGAGCGCCCGACAGGGCCTCTGAGCAGTACTTC